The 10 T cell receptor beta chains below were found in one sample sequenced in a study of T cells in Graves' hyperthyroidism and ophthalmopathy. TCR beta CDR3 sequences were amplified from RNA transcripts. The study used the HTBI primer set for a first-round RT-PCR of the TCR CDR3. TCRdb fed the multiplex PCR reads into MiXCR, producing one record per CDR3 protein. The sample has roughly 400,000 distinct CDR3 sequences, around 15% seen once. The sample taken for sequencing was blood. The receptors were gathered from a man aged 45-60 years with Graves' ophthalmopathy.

CDR3 bases: TGTGCCAGCAGCGGGCCGGTAGCGGGAGCGACCTACGAGCAGTACTTC. Translation: CASSGPVAGATYEQYF. The rearrangement links TRBV3-1 to TRBJ2-7; 9 bases fit TRBD2. Trimming removed 5 bases from V and 2 bases from J; junction bases left unmatched: 10. There are 16 residues in the CDR3. The germline V gene has CDR1 LGHDT and CDR2 YNNKEL (reference sequence).

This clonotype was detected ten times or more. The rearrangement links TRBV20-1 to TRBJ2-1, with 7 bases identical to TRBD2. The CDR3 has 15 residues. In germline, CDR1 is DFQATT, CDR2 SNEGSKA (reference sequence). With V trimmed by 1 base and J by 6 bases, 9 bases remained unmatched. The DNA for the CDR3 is TGCAGTGCTAGAGTAGGCGGGAGAATTCGCAATGAGCAGTTCTTC. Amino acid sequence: CSARVGGRIRNEQFF.

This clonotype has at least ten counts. The CDR3: CASSQETLAGHEQYF. The CDR3 DNA reads as TGTGCCAGCAGCCAAGAGACCCTAGCGGGGCACGAGCAGTACTTC. The chain recombines TRBV3-1 with TRBJ2-7, with 9 bases aligning to TRBD2. This CDR3 has 15 amino acids. CDR1 is LGHDT, CDR2 YNNKEL, per germline (reference sequence). With V trimmed by 0 bases and J by 5 bases, 5 bases remained unmatched.

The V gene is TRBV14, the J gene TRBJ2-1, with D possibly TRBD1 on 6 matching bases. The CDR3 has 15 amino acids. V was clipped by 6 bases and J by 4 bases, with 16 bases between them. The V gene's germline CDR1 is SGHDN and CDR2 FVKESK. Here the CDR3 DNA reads TGTGCCAGCAGTCAACAGGGCCTATCGTACAATGAGCAGTTCTTC. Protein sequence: CASSQQGLSYNEQFF.

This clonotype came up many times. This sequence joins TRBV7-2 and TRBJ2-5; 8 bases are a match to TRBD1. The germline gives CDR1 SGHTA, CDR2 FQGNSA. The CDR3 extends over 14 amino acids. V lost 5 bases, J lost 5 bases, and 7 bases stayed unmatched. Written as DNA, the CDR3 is TGTGCCAGCAGCCCAGGACAGGGCTTGGAGACCCAGTACTTC. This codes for CASSPGQGLETQYF.

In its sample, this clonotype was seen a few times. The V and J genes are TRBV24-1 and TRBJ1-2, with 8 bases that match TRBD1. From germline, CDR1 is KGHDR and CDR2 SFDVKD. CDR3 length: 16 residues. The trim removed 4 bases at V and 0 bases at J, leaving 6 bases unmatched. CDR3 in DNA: TGTGCCACCAGTGAAGACAGGGGACAGCCTAACTATGGCTACACCTTC. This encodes CATSEDRGQPNYGYTF.

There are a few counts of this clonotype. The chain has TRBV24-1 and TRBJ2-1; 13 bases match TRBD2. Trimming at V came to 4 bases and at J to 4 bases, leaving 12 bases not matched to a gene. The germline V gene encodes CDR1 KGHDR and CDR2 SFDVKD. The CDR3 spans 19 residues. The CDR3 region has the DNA TGTGCCACCAGTGACTGGGGACTAGCGGGATTGGCAATTTACAATGAGCAGTTCTTC. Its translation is CATSDWGLAGLAIYNEQFF.

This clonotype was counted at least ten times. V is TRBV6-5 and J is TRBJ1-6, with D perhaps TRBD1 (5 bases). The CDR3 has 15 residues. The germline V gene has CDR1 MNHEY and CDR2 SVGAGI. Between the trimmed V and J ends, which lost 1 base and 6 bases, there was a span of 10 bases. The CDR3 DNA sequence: TGTGCCAGCAGTTACTTTCAGGGAGGTAATTCACCCCTCCACTTT. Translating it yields CASSYFQGGNSPLHF.

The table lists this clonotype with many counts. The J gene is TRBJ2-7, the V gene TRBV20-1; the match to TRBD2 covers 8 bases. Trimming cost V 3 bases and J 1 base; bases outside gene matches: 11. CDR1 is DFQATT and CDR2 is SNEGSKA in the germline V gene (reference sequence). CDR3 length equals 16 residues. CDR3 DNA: TGCAGTGCTAGTGTTCCTCGGGAGGGGTTGTCCTACGAGCAGTACTTC. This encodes CSASVPREGLSYEQYF.

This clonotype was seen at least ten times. The CDR3 here is CASSTLPRQILNTEAFF. Here the CDR3 DNA reads TGTGCCAGCTCGACCTTACCCCGACAGATTTTGAACACTGAAGCTTTCTTT. The chain joins TRBV18 to TRBJ1-1; perhaps TRBD1 as D (5 bases). With 6 bases removed from V and 0 bases from J, the gap between germline ends came to 20 bases. The CDR3 totals 17 residues. Germline V gene lookup returns CDR1 KGHSH and CDR2 LQKENI.